The next 24 T cell receptor beta chains were all read from a single sample in a study of shared clonotypes between healthy human individuals. Assay used: immunoSEQ multiplex PCR; TCRdb lists only in-frame clones, some missing. The sample shows more than 900,000 clones, roughly 74% of them seen only once. The specimen was memory CD4+ T cells from PBMCs. Subset reported: CD45RA-negative fraction. The source is a young man in good health. Some clones in this sample may be carry-over from other donors' samples.

The chain links TRBV5-4 to TRBJ2-3; D gene ambiguous. The CDR3 consists of 14 residues. In germline, CDR1 is SGHNT, CDR2 YYREEE (reference sequence). V was cut by 1 base and J by 5 bases, with 11 bases left in between. DNA for the CDR3: TGTGCCAGCAGCTTGTCACCCTACGTAGATACGCAGTATTTT. Its translation is CASSLSPYVDTQYF.

CDR3 nucleotide sequence: TGTGCCAGCAGCTTGGCGTCGATCACAGATACGCAGTATTTT. Amino acid sequence: CASSLASITDTQYF. V and J are TRBV5-4 and TRBJ2-3; D remains unclear. Between the trimmed V and J ends, which lost 0 bases and 2 bases, there was a span of 7 bases. CDR1 and CDR2 (germline): SGHNT, YYREEE (reference sequence). The CDR3 runs 14 residues.

J is TRBJ2-5 and V is TRBV5-1; D ambiguous. CDR3 length: 15 amino acids. V shed 8 bases and J shed 4 bases, with 21 bases lying between them. CDR1 and CDR2 from the germline V gene are SGHRS and YFSETQ. CDR3 region: CASRKNGEFGETQYF. The CDR3 bases are TGCGCCAGTAGAAAGAACGGAGAGTTTGGAGAGACCCAGTACTTC.

As to this clone: The same CDR3 arises from other DNA sequences in this sample as well. The chain carries TRBV19 and TRBJ2-5, with D perhaps TRBD2 (7 bases). The germline gives CDR1 LNHDA, CDR2 SQIVND (reference sequence). This CDR3 region has 15 residues. Trimming removed 4 bases at V and 1 base at J, with 13 bases between. The CDR3 spells CASSRGGGPQETQYF. As DNA, the CDR3 is TGTGCCAGTAGTAGGGGAGGGGGACCCCAAGAGACCCAGTACTTC.

There are a few counts of this clone. The chain is built from TRBV5-4 and TRBJ1-2, with a tentative D call TRBD1 (5 bases). This CDR3 has 13 residues. Trimming pared 4 bases from V and 8 bases from J, leaving 15 bases between. Germline CDR1 SGHNT, CDR2 YYREEE (reference sequence). CDR3 nucleotide sequence: TGTGCCAGCAGCCCGGGCAGGGCATGGGGCTACACCTTC. It yields the protein CASSPGRAWGYTF. The whole variable domain, remainder taken from reference TRBV5-4 and TRBJ1-2, is ETGVTQSPTHLIKTRGQQVTLRCSSQSGHNTVSWYQQALGQGPQFIFQYYREEENGRGNFPPRFSGLQFPNYSSELNVNALELDDSALYLCASSPGRAWGYTFGSGTRLTVV.

This clone has more than one count but fewer than ten. The rearrangement uses TRBV5-4 and TRBJ1-4, with D possibly matching TRBD1 (5 bases). V gave up 4 bases and J gave up 3 bases, with 19 bases separating them. This CDR3 spans 17 amino acids. Per germline, CDR1 SGHNT and CDR2 YYREEE (reference sequence). The CDR3 protein is CASSPNRPGRANEKLFF. The CDR3 region has the DNA TGTGCCAGCAGCCCAAATCGGCCAGGGAGGGCTAATGAAAAACTGTTTTTT.

This rearrangement joins TRBV5-1 to TRBJ2-1; 9 bases agree with TRBD2. This CDR3 contains 15 residues. Trimming at V came to 0 bases and at J to 5 bases, leaving 3 bases not matched to a gene. Germline V gives CDR1 SGHRS, CDR2 YFSETQ. This chain's CDR3 is CASSLGSSGDNEQFF. The CDR3 DNA is TGCGCCAGCAGCTTGGGGTCTAGCGGGGACAATGAGCAGTTCTTC.

This clone is a singleton in its sample. The chain couples TRBV29-1 to TRBJ2-7; possible D gene TRBD2, 5 bases. Trimming took 5 bases from V and 5 from J, leaving 25 bases between them. The CDR3 runs 16 residues. Germline CDR1 is SQVTM and CDR2 is ANQGSEA. In DNA form, the CDR3 reads TGCAGCGTTTCCGGGGTAGGAGGACCGACCTGGGACGAGCAGTACTTC. It yields the protein CSVSGVGGPTWDEQYF.

This sequence joins TRBV5-4 and TRBJ2-1, with 8 bases aligning to TRBD2. J was trimmed by 8 bases and V by 5 bases; bases with no gene match: 9. The CDR3 is made up of 14 amino acids. CDR1 is SGHNT, CDR2 YYREEE, per germline (reference sequence). The CDR3 sequence is CASRPGGVSDEQFF. CDR3 nucleotides: TGTGCCAGCAGACCCGGGGGGGTTAGCGATGAGCAGTTCTTC.

With respect to this clone: Compared with germline, one end of the junction differs, possibly owing to a read error. This chain connects TRBV7-3 to TRBJ2-7, with D tentatively TRBD2 (6 bases). Per the germline V gene, CDR1 is SGHTA and CDR2 is FQGTGA. The CDR3 loop spans 14 amino acids. The DNA for the CDR3 is TGTGCCAGCACCCGAACCGGGACTGTACTCAGCCTGAACTTC. Residues: CASTRTGTVLSLNF.

The chain employs TRBV7-2 and TRBJ2-5, with 7 bases matching TRBD2. In germline, CDR1 is SGHTA, CDR2 FQGNSA. This CDR3 has 16 amino acids. Unmatched junction bases numbered 9, after V lost 1 base and J lost 4 bases. CDR3 protein: CASSLGYLAGVETQYF. The CDR3 DNA reads as TGTGCCAGCAGCTTAGGGTATTTGGCGGGAGTAGAGACCCAGTACTTC.

On this clone: This specimen includes other DNA sequences encoding the same CDR3. The chain has TRBV28 and TRBJ2-1; TRBD1 aligns across 7 bases. Per germline, CDR1 MDHEN and CDR2 SYDVKM. The CDR3 sequence is 16 residues long. Unmatched junction bases numbered 13, after V lost 9 bases and J lost 2 bases. CDR3 bases: TGTGCCAGTCGCGTCAGGGGGAGCGGAGCCTACAATGAGCAGTTCTTC. This sequence encodes CASRVRGSGAYNEQFF. Using reference TRBV28 and TRBJ2-1 for the parts outside the CDR3, the full variable domain is DVKVTQSSRYLVKRTGEKVFLECVQDMDHENMFWYRQDPGLGLRLIYFSYDVKMKEKGDIPEGYSVSREKKERFSLILESASTNQTSMYLCASRVRGSGAYNEQFFGPGTRLTVL.

The chain recombines TRBV7-3 with TRBJ1-2; D remains unclear. Germline values: CDR1 SGHTA, CDR2 FQGTGA. CDR3 size: 15 residues. V lost 1 base and J 2 bases, leaving 11 bases between the germline ends. The CDR3 loop reads CASSLMAGQNYGYTF. In DNA, the CDR3 is TGTGCCAGCAGCTTAATGGCAGGCCAAAACTATGGCTACACCTTC.

The chain has TRBV10-3 and TRBJ1-1; D gene unclear. Looked up from germline, CDR1 is ENHRY and CDR2 is SYGVKD. CDR3 length: 12 residues. V lost 3 bases and J 4 bases, leaving 6 bases between the germline ends. CDR3 residues: CAISERFTEAFF. DNA for the CDR3: TGTGCCATCAGTGAACGATTCACTGAAGCTTTCTTT.

The rearrangement links TRBV6-6 to TRBJ1-1; a possible D gene is TRBD1 (5 bases). The CDR3 covers 14 residues. Trimming cost V 7 bases and J 1 base, with 13 bases left between them. Germline lookup yields CDR1 MNHNY and CDR2 SVGAGI (reference sequence). CDR3: CASTPRGRNTEAFF. The CDR3 DNA is TGTGCCAGCACCCCGAGGGGAAGGAACACTGAAGCTTTCTTT.

V is TRBV12-5 and J is TRBJ2-5; TRBD2 is a possible D gene (5 bases). CDR1 is LGHNT and CDR2 is FRNRAP in the germline V gene. This CDR3 has 12 amino acids. V gave up 7 bases and J gave up 4 bases, with 10 bases separating them. The CDR3 sequence: CASAGVPETQYF. The CDR3 DNA reads TGTGCTAGTGCCGGGGTTCCAGAGACCCAGTACTTC.

The chain is built from TRBV15 and TRBJ2-4; D might be TRBD2 (6 bases). V shed 7 bases and J shed 0 bases, with 13 bases lying between them. The length of the CDR3 is 15 residues. Germline lookup yields CDR1 LNHNV and CDR2 YYDKDF (reference sequence). CDR3 residues: CATNQEGLAKNIQYF. CDR3 coding DNA: TGTGCCACCAACCAGGAGGGGCTAGCCAAAAACATTCAGTACTTC.

This chain links TRBV7-2 with TRBJ2-7, with no clear D. The CDR3 is 14 residues long. Germline V gene sequence: CDR1 SGHTA, CDR2 FQGNSA. Trimming took 5 bases from V and 0 from J, leaving 11 bases between them. CDR3 residues: CASSRIGSSYEQYF. The CDR3 DNA reads TGTGCCAGCAGCAGGATTGGTAGCTCCTACGAGCAGTACTTC.

V is TRBV19 and J is TRBJ1-1; D unresolved. CDR1 is LNHDA, CDR2 SQIVND, per germline (reference sequence). The CDR3 has 15 residues. Deletions cut 1 base from V and 0 bases from J, with 9 bases between. The CDR3: CASSIGLRMNTEAFF. The CDR3 DNA reads as TGTGCCAGTAGTATAGGGTTACGGATGAACACTGAAGCTTTCTTT.

The table lists this clone with a count of one. The rearrangement links TRBV7-9 to TRBJ1-1, with TRBD1 as a possible D gene (5 bases). The CDR3 spans 14 residues. Between the trimmed V and J ends, which lost 6 bases and 5 bases, there was a span of 16 bases. Per germline, CDR1 SEHNR and CDR2 FQNEAQ (reference sequence). This CDR3 reads CASRGEGSGTEAFF. The CDR3 DNA reads as TGTGCCAGCAGGGGGGAGGGAAGTGGTACTGAAGCTTTCTTT.

The chain joins TRBV11-2 to TRBJ2-7, with 10 bases fitting TRBD1. The V gene's germline CDR1 is SGHAT and CDR2 FQNNGV. J was trimmed by 6 bases and V by 5 bases; bases with no gene match: 7. CDR3 size: 14 residues. The CDR3 DNA sequence: TGTGCCAGCAGCCCGGGACAGGGGATTCGCGAGCAGTACTTC. It codes for CASSPGQGIREQYF.

This clone was recorded once. The chain carries TRBV5-1 and TRBJ2-3, with 11 positions matching TRBD2. Germline V gene data show CDR1 as SGHRS and CDR2 as YFSETQ. The V gene end was trimmed by 2 bases and the J gene end by 2 bases; junction bases not matched to a gene: 7. The CDR3 runs 17 residues. The DNA for the CDR3 is TGCGCCAGCAGCTTAAGGACTAGCGGGTACAACACAGATACGCAGTATTTT. The encoded protein is CASSLRTSGYNTDTQYF. The complete variable domain, with remaining parts taken from reference TRBV5-1 and TRBJ2-3, reads KAGVTQTPRYLIKTRGQQVTLSCSPISGHRSVSWYQQTPGQGLQFLFEYFSETQRNKGNFPGRFSGRQFSNSRSEMNVSTLELGDSALYLCASSLRTSGYNTDTQYFGPGTRLTVL.

The genes are TRBV11-2 and TRBJ2-3, with D maybe TRBD2 (5 bases). Trimming shortened V by 3 bases and J by 4 bases, and 17 bases separated the two germline ends. The CDR3 contains 16 residues. CDR1 is SGHAT and CDR2 is FQNNGV in the germline V gene. The CDR3 sequence is CASSFNVGSGSDTQYF. For the CDR3, the DNA is TGTGCCAGCAGCTTCAACGTAGGGAGTGGATCAGATACGCAGTATTTT.

Note on this clone: A much larger clone is a single base away; this may be a read error. The same CDR3 can be traced to other DNA sequences in this sample. The chain combines TRBV11-3 with TRBJ2-5; a weak D match, TRBD1 (5 bases). This CDR3 is 13 amino acids long. Germline loops: CDR1 SGHNT, CDR2 YENEEA. The ends were cut back, 1 base at V and 2 bases at J, with 5 bases in the middle. The CDR3 sequence is CASSLGTQETQYF. The CDR3 nucleotides are TGTGCCAGCAGCTTAGGGACACAAGAGACCCAGTACTTC.